Listed below are T cell receptor beta chains from one sample, sequenced in a study of T cell responses to AZD1222 COVID-19 vaccine. TCRdb keeps only in-frame clones here, not all; method: immunoSEQ multiplex PCR. This sample has more than 80,000 clones, with approximately 88% found just once. The starting material was peripheral blood, obtained on day 0 of AZD1222 vaccination. Source of these receptors: an adult in good health. Each CDR3 is given with its conserved first and last residue. D genes are given only for firm matches. Clone sizes are given selectively: once, few, many, or a class where the clone is expanded.

j_call,d_call,v_call,clone_size,cdr3_nt,cdr3_aa
TRBJ2-3,.,TRBV6-2/TRBV6-3,.,TGTGCCAGCAGTTACTCGGGCACGGATACGCAGTATTTT,CASSYSGTDTQYF
TRBJ2-1,.,TRBV9,.,TGTGCCAGCAGCCCGCGAATTAGCGGCCTCTTGGGTGAGCAGTTCTTC,CASSPRISGLLGEQFF
TRBJ1-4,.,TRBV23-1,.,TGCGCCAGCAGTCAATCCCGGCGGTCTAATGAAAAACTGTTTTTT,CASSQSRRSNEKLFF
TRBJ2-3,TRBD2,TRBV5-1,.,TGCGCCAGCAGCCCAACCTCCGGGACTAGCCGCACAGATACGCAGTATTTT,CASSPTSGTSRTDTQYF
TRBJ2-1,TRBD2,TRBV6-1,.,TGTGCCAGCAGTGAACGTGGGGCTAGCGGGGGTTTCTCTTACAATGAGCAGTTCTTC,CASSERGASGGFSYNEQFF
TRBJ2-5,.,TRBV5-6,.,TGTGCCAGCAGCTTGATTACAGCCCGGAGAGGGGAGACCCAGTACTTC,CASSLITARRGETQYF
TRBJ2-3,TRBD1,TRBV5-1,few,TGCGCCAGCAGCTACGGGACAGGGGCGACAGATACGCAGTATTTT,CASSYGTGATDTQYF
TRBJ2-7,.,TRBV13,.,TGTGCCAGCAGCTTAAGGGTAGGGGAGCCCTCCTACGAGCAGTACTTC,CASSLRVGEPSYEQYF
TRBJ2-2,TRBD1,TRBV7-2,.,TGTGCCAGCAGCCCATTTCCGGCAGGGGGTACCGGGGAGCTGTTTTTT,CASSPFPAGGTGELFF
TRBJ1-2,.,TRBV18,.,TGTGCCAGCTCACCTACACAGCAGAACTATGGCTACACCTTC,CASSPTQQNYGYTF
TRBJ2-2,TRBD1,TRBV30,.,TGTGCCTGGCGGACAGGGAGTAGCACCGGGGAGCTGTTTTTT,CAWRTGSSTGELFF
TRBJ2-1,.,TRBV7-9,.,TGTGCCAGCAGCTTAGCGTCAGTAGGGAGGCCCAGCTCCTACAATGAGCAGTTCTTC,CASSLASVGRPSSYNEQFF
TRBJ1-3,.,TRBV5-1,.,TGCGCCAGCAGCTGGAGTTCAGGGCCTGGAAACACCATATATTTT,CASSWSSGPGNTIYF
TRBJ2-1,TRBD1,TRBV28,.,TGTGCCAGCAGTTTACCCGGGACAGGGTTCTACAATGAGCAGTTCTTC,CASSLPGTGFYNEQFF
TRBJ2-3,.,TRBV27,.,TGTGCCAGCAGTTTACAAGCCACCACAGATACGCAGTATTTT,CASSLQATTDTQYF
TRBJ1-2,.,TRBV12-3/TRBV12-4,.,TGTGCCAGCAGTTTTGGCGCGGTTCGCTACACCTTC,CASSFGAVRYTF
TRBJ1-1,.,TRBV6-6,.,TGTGCCAGCAGGAGCTGGGGGGGCGGCGTCACTGAAGCTTTCTTT,CASRSWGGGVTEAFF
TRBJ2-2,.,TRBV7-8,.,TGTGCCAGCAGCTTAGGTGGAACCGGGGAGCTGTTTTTT,CASSLGGTGELFF
TRBJ1-1,.,TRBV3-1/TRBV3-2,.,TGTGCCAGCAGCCAAGAAGCCGGACGGCCCTCGTCTGAAGCTTTCTTT,CASSQEAGRPSSEAFF
TRBJ1-5,.,TRBV30,.,TGTGCCTATACGACAGAGGGGGGTCAGCCCCAGCATTTT,CAYTTEGGQPQHF
TRBJ2-1,TRBD2,TRBV5-6,.,TGTGCCAGCAGCCCGCTTGGGAAGGGCGGGAGTTTCTACAATGAGCAGTTCTTC,CASSPLGKGGSFYNEQFF
TRBJ2-1,.,TRBV18,once,TGTGCCAGCTCGCAAAATACAGGGTACAATGAGCAGTTCTTC,CASSQNTGYNEQFF
TRBJ2-7,TRBD1,TRBV19,.,TGTGCCAGTACGATGACAGGGTGGAACGAGCAGTACTTC,CASTMTGWNEQYF
TRBJ1-2,.,TRBV14,.,TGTGCCAGCAGCCAAGATCTCAGGGGCGTTGGCTATGGCTACACCTTC,CASSQDLRGVGYGYTF
TRBJ2-3,TRBD2,TRBV28,.,TGTGCCAGCAGTTTAATCGGGGCGGGAGCCACAGATACGCAGTATTTT,CASSLIGAGATDTQYF
TRBJ2-7,.,TRBV2,.,TGTGCCAGCACGATTGGGGGTGGCTCCTACGAGCAGTACTTC,CASTIGGGSYEQYF
TRBJ1-1,.,TRBV2,.,TGTGCCAGCAGTGAAGACCTCGGTAACACTGAAGCTTTCTTT,CASSEDLGNTEAFF
TRBJ1-5,TRBD1,TRBV5-1,.,TGCGCCAGCAGCTGGGGGGACAGGGGGAGCAATCAGCCCCAGCATTTT,CASSWGDRGSNQPQHF
TRBJ1-4,.,TRBV9,.,TGTGCCAGCACGAGGGGGGGACCTAATGAAAAACTGTTTTTT,CASTRGGPNEKLFF
TRBJ2-1,.,TRBV29-1,once,TGCAGCGTTGCAGTCAAGCACAATGAGCAGTTCTTC,CSVAVKHNEQFF
TRBJ2-3,TRBD2,TRBV18,once,TGTGCCAGCTCACCACCGGGAGGGAGCACAGATACGCAGTATTTT,CASSPPGGSTDTQYF
TRBJ2-7,.,TRBV9,.,TGTGCCAGCAGCGTAGATGGGAGATCCTACGAGCAGTACTTC,CASSVDGRSYEQYF